One sample yielded the 11 T cell receptor beta chains listed below, sequenced in a study of identical twins (dated by TCRdb to about 2016). The library was prepared using 5' RACE. Sequencer: Illumina HiSeq 2000. The public reads were run again by TCRdb, first through fastp at Q25 and then through MiXCR, and only productive beta chains were kept. Every distinct CDR3 protein forms one entry, paired with its most common genes and DNA. The sample table lists 1.5 million or so distinct CDR3 sequences, 25% to 35% of them with a count of one. The ten largest clones add up to roughly 0.3% of the sample. Sequenced sample: cord blood. Receptors originate from a newborn girl in good health.

Ten or more counts support this clonotype. The chain links TRBV29-1 to TRBJ1-2; D unresolved. Germline lookup yields CDR1 SQVTM and CDR2 ANQGSEA. Trimming pared 1 base from V and 4 bases from J, leaving 4 bases between. The CDR3 is made up of 11 amino acids. The CDR3 region has the DNA TGCAGCGTTGAAGGCAGCTATGGCTACACCTTC. It codes for CSVEGSYGYTF.

Remarks on this clonotype: A much more abundant neighbour one base away suggests this may be a read error. The V gene is TRBV24-1, the J gene TRBJ2-3; 8 bases are shared with TRBD1. CDR3 length: 14 residues. Germline loops: CDR1 KGHDR, CDR2 SFDVKD. The CDR3 protein is CATSDRGRTDAQYF. The CDR3 DNA reads TGTGCCACCAGTGACAGGGGGCGCACAGATGCGCAGTATTTT.

The chain recombines TRBV4-2 with TRBJ2-4, with 7 bases fitting TRBD2. Unmatched junction bases numbered 7, after V lost 0 bases and J lost 8 bases. CDR1 is LGHNA, CDR2 YNFKEQ, per germline. The CDR3 spans 15 residues. The CDR3 loop is CASSQDGTTLDIQYF. Written as DNA, the CDR3 is TGTGCCAGCAGCCAAGATGGGACTACTCTAGACATTCAGTACTTC.

This clonotype has only a few counts. This chain connects TRBV20-1 to TRBJ2-1; perhaps D is TRBD1 or TRBD2 (6 bases each). The DNA end favors TRBJ2-7, so the J call may be wrong. This CDR3 region has 16 residues. Germline-derived CDR1 and CDR2 are DFQATT and SNEGSKA (reference sequence). In DNA, the CDR3 is TGCAGTGCTAGATCCCCCGGGGGCCCCTCCTACAATGAGCAGTACTTC. Its translation is CSARSPGGPSYNEQYF.

This clonotype was counted between two and nine times. The CDR3 nucleotides read TGCAGCGTTGCCCAGGGGATCTACTATGGCTACACCTTC. Translating gives CSVAQGIYYGYTF. This chain joins TRBV29-1 and TRBJ1-2; possible D gene TRBD1, 6 bases. V lost 4 bases and J 3 bases, leaving 12 bases between the germline ends. The CDR3 is 13 amino acids. Germline CDR1 SQVTM, CDR2 ANQGSEA.

The table lists this clonotype with a few counts. The chain recombines TRBV5-8 with TRBJ1-1; the match to TRBD1 covers 9 bases. The CDR3 spans 15 residues. V was pared by 2 bases and J by 6 bases, with 8 bases of the junction left unmatched. The germline V gene has CDR1 SGHTS and CDR2 YDEGEE. CDR3 residues: CASSLTGTGSAEAFF. In DNA, the CDR3 is TGTGCCAGCAGCTTAACCGGGACAGGGAGCGCTGAAGCTTTCTTT.

The chain joins TRBV28 to TRBJ2-1; D ambiguous. The V and J ends lost 6 bases and 2 bases respectively, with 17 bases between them. CDR3 length: 16 residues. Germline V lookup: CDR1 MDHEN, CDR2 SYDVKM. The CDR3: CASSPPFVAPYNEQFF. CDR3 DNA sequence: TGTGCCAGCAGCCCCCCTTTCGTCGCCCCCTACAATGAGCAGTTCTTC.

This chain joins TRBV4-2 and TRBJ1-2, with 10 bases matching TRBD1. This CDR3 has 16 amino acids. V lost 0 bases to trimming and J lost 3 bases; unmatched junction nucleotides: 4. The germline V gene encodes CDR1 LGHNA and CDR2 YNFKEQ. The CDR3: CASSQDPTGGYYGYTF. CDR3 sequence (DNA): TGTGCCAGCAGCCAAGATCCGACAGGGGGCTACTATGGCTACACCTTC.

This clonotype was seen more than once but under ten times. This chain links TRBV5-1 with TRBJ2-5, with TRBD1 matching 9 bases. V trimming: 4 bases; J trimming: 2 bases; junction bases outside the gene matches: 6. CDR3 length equals 15 residues. The germline V gene has CDR1 SGHRS and CDR2 YFSETQ. The CDR3 spells CASSIGTGPQETQYF. In DNA form, the CDR3 reads TGCGCCAGCAGCATCGGGACAGGGCCACAAGAGACCCAGTACTTC.

CDR3 coding DNA: TGCGCCAGCAGCCAAAAGGGACTAGCGGCGTCCTACGAGCAGTACTTC. Protein: CASSQKGLAASYEQYF. The chain has TRBV4-1 and TRBJ2-7; 11 bases match TRBD2. This CDR3 is built from 16 residues. The J segment lost 1 base and the V segment lost 2 bases, leaving 4 bases of the junction unmatched. Per germline, CDR1 MGHRA and CDR2 YSYEKL.

The chain uses TRBV20-1 and TRBJ1-4; 8 bases fit TRBD1. Germline CDR1 DFQATT, CDR2 SNEGSKA (reference sequence). There are 14 residues in the CDR3. V was pared by 3 bases and J by 6 bases, with 6 bases of the junction left unmatched. This CDR3 is CSASEGTGDEKLFF. CDR3 coding DNA: TGCAGTGCTAGCGAAGGGACAGGAGATGAAAAACTGTTTTTT.